A single sample gave rise to the 30 T cell receptor beta chains below, sequenced in a study of kidney transplant recipient with SARS-CoV-2 infection. TCRdb re-analysed the reads in MiXCR, keeping a single row per CDR3 protein. The top ten hold roughly 7% of the sample, which has under 300,000 distinct CDR3 sequences, 25% to 35% seen once. The source was a blood sample, collected at baseline and on roughly day 110 from a kidney transplant recipient. Receptors were obtained from a male patient aged 25 to 39 who had COVID-19 and was a kidney transplant recipient. These T cells may partly come from the graft donor.

Turning to this clonotype: This may stem from a read error, because a much larger clone lies one nucleotide away. The genes are TRBV29-1 and TRBJ1-1, with a weak D call TRBD1 (5 bases). Germline CDR1 is SQVTM and CDR2 is ANQGSEA. The CDR3 contains 13 residues. This CDR3 is CTLGAAVNTEAFF. The CDR3 nucleotides read TGCACCCTTGGGGCGGCAGTGAACACTGAAGCTTTCTTT. Supplemented by reference TRBV29-1 and TRBJ1-1, the full variable domain reads SAVISQKPSRDICQRGTSLTIQCQVDSQVTMMFWYRQQPGQSLTLIATANQGSEATYESGFVIDKFPISRPNLTFSTLTVSNMSPEDSSIYLCTLGAAVNTEAFFGQGTRLTVV.

The J gene is TRBJ1-2, the V gene TRBV27; D unclear. The CDR3 length is 17 residues. V dropped 5 bases and J dropped 4 bases, with 23 bases sitting between them. CDR1 and CDR2 (germline): MNHEY, SMNVEV (reference sequence). Written as DNA, the CDR3 is TGTGCCAGCAGTATGATATATCCTGGCTGGAAGACCTATGGCTACACCTTC. It encodes CASSMIYPGWKTYGYTF.

Regarding this clonotype: This could be a read error, since a much larger clone is one nucleotide away. The gene calls are TRBV25-1 and TRBJ2-2; D gene unclear. The V end lost 8 bases, the J end lost 2 bases, and 6 bases lay between the germline ends. The CDR3 runs 12 residues. In germline, CDR1 is MGHDK, CDR2 SYGVNS. CDR3 DNA: TGTGCCAGCGACCTAAACACCGGGGAGCTGTTTTTT. It is translated as CASDLNTGELFF.

Turning to this clonotype: A much larger clone lies a single base off, so this may be a read error. The CDR3 DNA sequence: TGTGCCGGCAGCGACCTCTATGGCAGGGGGCTCGAGCAGTACTTC. Protein product: CAGSDLYGRGLEQYF. The chain joins TRBV2 to TRBJ2-7, with 8 bases that match TRBD1. Germline assignment: CDR1 SNHLY and CDR2 FYNNEI. The CDR3 has 15 residues.

To note about this clonotype: A much larger clonotype is one base distant, so this may be a read error. This sequence joins TRBV18 and TRBJ2-3; D possibly uses TRBD1 or TRBD2 (5 bases each). V lost 0 bases to trimming and J lost 1 base, with 11 bases between them. CDR1 and CDR2 from the germline V gene are KGHSH and LQKENI. This CDR3 has 16 amino acids. This chain's CDR3 is CASSPPLGTGTDTQYF. The CDR3, as DNA: TGTGCCAGCTCACCACCACTGGGGACCGGCACAGATACGCAGTATTTT. Complete variable domain (other parts from reference TRBV18 and TRBJ2-3): NAGVMQNPRHLVRRRGQEARLRCSPMKGHSHVYWYRQLPEEGLKFMVYLQKENIIDESGMPKERFSAEFPKEGPSILRIQQVVRGDSAAYFCASSPPLGTGTDTQYFGPGTRLTVL.

This clonotype was observed at least ten times. The J gene is TRBJ1-2, the V gene TRBV12-3 or TRBV12-4; D gene ambiguous. The CDR3 contains 17 residues. Trimming took off 5 bases at V and 4 bases at J, with 23 bases between the two ends. The CDR3 DNA reads TGTGCCAGCAGTCGAGTATTCACAGCAGGAAAGACCTATGGCTACACCTTC. Residues: CASSRVFTAGKTYGYTF.

This clonotype appeared many times. This chain connects TRBV27 to TRBJ1-5; 9 bases match TRBD1. The V and J ends lost 3 bases and 3 bases, in that order; junction bases with no gene match: 3. The CDR3 runs to 15 residues. Germline V CDR1 and CDR2: MNHEY, SMNVEV (reference sequence). The CDR3, as DNA: TGTGCCAGCAGTTTTACAGGGGGCTACAATCAGCCCCAGCATTTT. Translated, it gives CASSFTGGYNQPQHF.

Only one count was recorded for this clonotype. A much more abundant neighbour one base away suggests this may be a read error. The chain couples TRBV7-2 to TRBJ1-2; TRBD1 matches 7 bases. The CDR3 spans 18 residues. V trimming: 6 bases; J trimming: 4 bases; junction bases outside the gene matches: 20. Germline assignment: CDR1 SGHTA and CDR2 FQGNSA. The CDR3, as DNA: TGTGCCAGCAGATTACGAAGGCCAGGGGGGGCGAGTAGCTATGGCTACACCTTC. Its translation: CASRLRRPGGASSYGYTF. Full variable domain (outside the CDR3, taken from reference TRBV7-2 and TRBJ1-2): GAGVSQSPSNKVTEKGKDVELRCDPISGHTALYWYRQSLGQGLEFLIYFQGNSAPDKSGLPSDRFSAERTGGSVSTLTIQRTQQEDSAVYLCASRLRRPGGASSYGYTFGSGTRLTVV.

This clonotype has a count of ten or more. The rearrangement joins TRBV28 to TRBJ2-5, with D uncertain. Deletions cut 8 bases from V and 4 bases from J, with 8 bases between. The CDR3 is 11 residues long. Germline V lookup: CDR1 MDHEN, CDR2 SYDVKM. CDR3 amino acids: CASEGTETQYF. CDR3 bases: TGTGCCAGCGAAGGCACAGAGACCCAGTACTTC.

This clonotype was detected many times. V usage is TRBV5-1 and J usage is TRBJ2-1; possible D gene TRBD1, 6 bases. The CDR3 consists of 14 residues. The ends were cut back, 4 bases at V and 4 bases at J, with 12 bases in the middle. Germline lookup yields CDR1 SGHRS and CDR2 YFSETQ. Here the CDR3 DNA reads TGCGCCAGCAGCCCGGCGACAGGTTACAATGAGCAGTTCTTC. It yields the protein CASSPATGYNEQFF.

This clonotype showed up many times. The V and J genes are TRBV29-1 and TRBJ2-7; no clear D. The CDR3 length is 11 residues. The V and J ends lost 1 base and 5 bases respectively, with 6 bases between them. Germline V lookup: CDR1 SQVTM, CDR2 ANQGSEA. The CDR3 is CSVEVGNEQYV. CDR3 nucleotides: TGCAGCGTTGAAGTGGGAAACGAGCAGTACGTC.

At least ten counts were recorded for this clonotype. No conserved phenylalanine or tryptophan is present at the end of the CDR3, so a read error is the likely explanation. The DNA is left out, because the CDR3 cannot be placed on it with certainty; the CDR3 is given as TCRdb lists it. V and J are TRBV8-2 and TRBJ1-2. TRBV8-2 has pseudogene status. The CDR3 is 15 residues long, counting both termini. CDR3 amino acids: CGKLRRITKDLWLHL.

On this clonotype itself: Possible read error: a much larger clone is one base away. V gene TRBV6-1 combines with J gene TRBJ1-2; no definite D call. CDR3 length: 17 residues. Germline lookup yields CDR1 MNHNS and CDR2 SASEGT. V was cut by 5 bases and J by 4 bases, with 23 bases left in between. CDR3 in amino acids: CASSIFTECGKTYGYTF. The CDR3 region has the DNA TGTGCCAGCAGTATCTTTACGGAATGTGGAAAGACCTATGGCTACACCTTC.

This clonotype was detected ten times or more. The rearrangement uses TRBV12-3 or TRBV12-4 and TRBJ1-4; 9 nucleotides agree with TRBD1. V was clipped by 4 bases and J by 5 bases; unmatched bases: 11. This CDR3 is 17 amino acids long. DNA for the CDR3: TGTGCCAGCAGTTCGGGACAGGGAGTCGGGATGAATGAAAAACTGTTTTTT. Amino acids: CASSSGQGVGMNEKLFF.

This clonotype occurred many times. The gene calls are TRBV12-3 or TRBV12-4 and TRBJ2-7; 7 bases are a match to TRBD2. This CDR3 contains 17 residues. With V trimmed by 5 bases and J by 3 bases, 16 bases remained unmatched. The CDR3 bases are TGTGCCAGCAGTGGGGAGGGCGGAGCCCCTCACGGCTACGAGCAGTACTTC. Translating it yields CASSGEGGAPHGYEQYF.

This chain uses TRBV30 with TRBJ2-3; 10 bases agree with TRBD2. This CDR3 is built from 15 residues. V lost 0 bases and J lost 6; bases outside the gene matches: 6. The V gene's germline CDR1 is GTSNPN and CDR2 SVGIG (reference sequence). The CDR3 DNA reads as TGTGCCTGGAGTGTACACTCTAGCGGGAGCGATACGCAGTATTTT. Protein: CAWSVHSSGSDTQYF.

Remarks on this clonotype: A read error may be the cause here, since a much bigger clone is one base away. The chain carries TRBV5-6 and TRBJ2-7; TRBD2 matches 7 bases. The CDR3 covers 15 residues. The V and J ends lost 3 bases and 5 bases, in that order; junction bases with no gene match: 11. Germline loops: CDR1 SGHDT, CDR2 YYEEEE. The CDR3 DNA is TGTGCCAGCAGCTCGGAGACTAGCTCGCGGGACGAGCAGTACTTC. Translation: CASSSETSSRDEQYF.

Concerning this clonotype: Given a much more abundant clone one base away, this may be a read error. J is TRBJ1-1 and V is TRBV28; 9 bases align to TRBD1. J lost 10 bases, V lost 10 bases, and 13 bases had no gene match. Germline V gene sequence: CDR1 MDHEN, CDR2 SYDVKM. This CDR3 has 13 residues. This CDR3 reads CANKEQGASTAFF. CDR3 DNA sequence: TGTGCCAACAAGGAACAGGGGGCTTCTACAGCTTTCTTT.

This clonotype was recorded many times. The chain recombines TRBV6-2 or TRBV6-3 with TRBJ2-2; 7 bases fit TRBD2. Germline-derived CDR1 and CDR2 are MNHEY and SVGEGT. The CDR3 totals 15 residues. V was pared by 6 bases and J by 4 bases, with 8 bases of the junction left unmatched. CDR3 nucleotide sequence: TGTGCCAGCAGCCGGAGCGGGACGGGCACCGGGGAGCTGTTTTTT. Translating it yields CASSRSGTGTGELFF.

The sample holds many counts of this clonotype. The CDR3 DNA reads TGCGCCAGCAGCTTGGGTGGGGTCCGAGGAAACACCATATATTTT. Translation gives CASSLGGVRGNTIYF. The chain has TRBV5-1 and TRBJ1-3; D unclear. Germline loops: CDR1 SGHRS, CDR2 YFSETQ. Between the trimmed V and J ends, which lost 0 bases and 4 bases, there was a span of 11 bases. The CDR3 runs to 15 residues.

This clonotype showed up many times. This chain uses TRBV2 with TRBJ1-1; D gene ambiguous. Trimming left V 4 bases short and J 1 base short, with 10 bases between. From germline, CDR1 is SNHLY and CDR2 FYNNEI. The CDR3 loop spans 14 amino acids. This CDR3 is CASSVEVQNTEAFF. CDR3 sequence (DNA): TGTGCCAGCAGTGTGGAGGTTCAGAACACTGAAGCTTTCTTT.

This clonotype occurred many times. The chain couples TRBV5-5 to TRBJ2-1, with 10 bases lining up with TRBD2. Germline values: CDR1 SGHKS, CDR2 YYEKEE (reference sequence). The V gene end was trimmed by 4 bases and the J gene end by 5 bases; junction bases not matched to a gene: 9. The CDR3 is made up of 16 amino acids. CDR3 in amino acids: CASSKSGTSDHNEQFF. As DNA, the CDR3 is TGTGCCAGCAGCAAATCCGGGACTAGCGACCACAATGAGCAGTTCTTC.

Many counts were recorded for this clonotype. The genes are TRBV11-3 and TRBJ1-2; D gene ambiguous. This CDR3 has 17 amino acids. Trimming left V 4 bases short and J 4 bases short, with 22 bases between. The germline V gene encodes CDR1 SGHNT and CDR2 YENEEA. The CDR3, as DNA: TGTGCCAGCAGCTGCTCGAACGATCTCGGAAAGACCTATGGCTACACCTTC. It translates to CASSCSNDLGKTYGYTF.

About this clonotype itself: This may be a read error: a much more frequent sequence differs by one nucleotide. The chain uses TRBV5-6 and TRBJ1-1; D perhaps matches TRBD1 (5 bases). This CDR3 spans 12 amino acids. Germline CDR1 reads SGHDT; CDR2 reads YYEEEE. V gave up 0 bases and J gave up 7 bases, with 7 bases separating them. The CDR3 DNA follows: TGTGCCAGCAGCTTGGCCCAGGGTGAAGCTTTCTTT. Protein sequence: CASSLAQGEAFF.

In regard to this clonotype: Given a much more abundant clone one base away, this may be a read error. The V call is TRBV3-1, the J call TRBJ2-2; D call uncertain. This CDR3 comprises 18 residues. V lost 5 bases, J lost 7 bases, and 26 bases lay in between. Germline CDR1 and CDR2: LGHDT and YNNKEL (reference sequence). The CDR3 loop reads CASSADNPISGLIGELFF. CDR3 nucleotides: TGTGCCAGCAGCGCTGATAATCCCATTTCAGGCTTGATCGGGGAGCTGTTTTTT.

As concerns this clonotype: A much larger clonotype is one base distant, so this may be a read error. This chain joins TRBV12-3 or TRBV12-4 and TRBJ2-5; TRBD1 aligns across 8 bases. The CDR3 extends over 17 amino acids. V lost 5 bases, J lost 1 base, and 12 bases stayed unmatched. The CDR3 nucleotides read TGTGCCAGCAGTCTCGAGATTCTTGGACAGGGCCAAGAGACCCAGTACTTC. Residues: CASSLEILGQGQETQYF.

This clonotype was seen only once. This may be a read error, as it is one base from a much larger clone. V gene TRBV7-9 combines with J gene TRBJ2-5; 7 nucleotides line up with TRBD2. CDR3 length: 15 residues. Per the germline V gene, CDR1 is SEHNR and CDR2 is FQNEAQ (reference sequence). The DNA for the CDR3 is TGTACCAGCAGCTTAGCGCAGGGAGGGTTGAAGACCCAGTACTTC. It yields the protein CTSSLAQGGLKTQYF.

This clonotype was detected a few times. The chain employs TRBV20-1 and TRBJ2-1; D call uncertain. CDR1 and CDR2 (germline): DFQATT, SNEGSKA (reference sequence). The CDR3 is 16 amino acids. Trimming took 4 bases from V and 8 from J, leaving 24 bases between them. The CDR3 here is CSANSGVGSPSYEQFF. CDR3 in DNA: TGCAGTGCTAACTCTGGGGTCGGGTCGCCAAGTTATGAGCAGTTCTTC.

This clonotype was observed at least ten times. The chain recombines TRBV4-3 with TRBJ2-3, with D possibly matching TRBD2 (6 bases). Germline CDR1 reads LGHNA; CDR2 reads YSLEER. The CDR3 contains 16 residues. V lost 1 base to trimming and J lost 2 bases, with 13 bases between them. In DNA form, the CDR3 reads TGCGCCAGCAGCCAAGGTATGGCTAGCGCCACAGATACGCAGTATTTT. Its protein is CASSQGMASATDTQYF.

This clonotype was detected many times. This chain joins TRBV19 and TRBJ1-1; TRBD1 agrees at 10 bases. The trim removed 8 bases at V and 10 bases at J, leaving 16 bases unmatched. Germline V gene data show CDR1 as LNHDA and CDR2 as SQIVND (reference sequence). The CDR3 contains 15 residues. CDR3 sequence reads: CASGPRDRGRRAAFF. The DNA for the CDR3 is TGTGCCAGTGGTCCCAGAGACAGGGGGCGGCGAGCAGCTTTCTTT.